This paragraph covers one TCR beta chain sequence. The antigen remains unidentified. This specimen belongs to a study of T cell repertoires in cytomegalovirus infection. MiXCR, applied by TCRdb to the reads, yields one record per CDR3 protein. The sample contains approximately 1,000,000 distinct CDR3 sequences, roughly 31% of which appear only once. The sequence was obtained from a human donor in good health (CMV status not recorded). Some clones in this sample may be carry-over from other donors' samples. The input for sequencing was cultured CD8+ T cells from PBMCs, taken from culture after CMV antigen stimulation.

This CDR3 reads CASSYSGQGMDEQYF. CDR3 nucleotide sequence: TGTGCCAGCAGTTACTCCGGACAGGGTATGGACGAGCAGTACTTC. The gene calls are TRBV6-5 and TRBJ2-7; 8 bases are a match to TRBD1. Trimming removed 0 bases from V and 5 bases from J; junction bases left unmatched: 6. The CDR3 consists of 15 residues. The germline CDR1 and CDR2 sequences are MNHEY and SVGAGI.